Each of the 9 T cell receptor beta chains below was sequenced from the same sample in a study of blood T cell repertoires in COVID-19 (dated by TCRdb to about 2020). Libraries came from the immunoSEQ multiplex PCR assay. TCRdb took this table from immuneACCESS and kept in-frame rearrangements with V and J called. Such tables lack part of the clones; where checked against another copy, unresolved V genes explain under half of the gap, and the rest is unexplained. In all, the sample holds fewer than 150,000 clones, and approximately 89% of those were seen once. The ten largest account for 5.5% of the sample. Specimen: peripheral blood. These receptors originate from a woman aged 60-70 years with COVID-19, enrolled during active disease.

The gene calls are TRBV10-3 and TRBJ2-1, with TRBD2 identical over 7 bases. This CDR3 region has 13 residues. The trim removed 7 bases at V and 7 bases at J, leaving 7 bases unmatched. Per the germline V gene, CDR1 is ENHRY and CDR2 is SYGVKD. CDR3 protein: CAITTGGLNEQFF. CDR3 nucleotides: TGTGCCATCACGACGGGGGGACTAAATGAGCAGTTCTTC.

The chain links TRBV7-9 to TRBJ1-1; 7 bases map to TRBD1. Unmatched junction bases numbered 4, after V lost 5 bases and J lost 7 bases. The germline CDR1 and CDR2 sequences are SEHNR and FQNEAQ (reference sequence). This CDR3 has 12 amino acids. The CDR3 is CASSGGGYEAFF. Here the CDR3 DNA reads TGTGCCAGCAGCGGAGGGGGCTATGAAGCTTTCTTT.

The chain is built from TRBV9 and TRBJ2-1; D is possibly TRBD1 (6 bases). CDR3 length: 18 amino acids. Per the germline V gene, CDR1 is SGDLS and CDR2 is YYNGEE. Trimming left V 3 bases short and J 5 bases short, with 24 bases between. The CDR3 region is CASSDTFGRGSQDNEQFF. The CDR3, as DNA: TGTGCCAGCAGCGACACCTTCGGTAGGGGGAGCCAGGACAATGAGCAGTTCTTC.

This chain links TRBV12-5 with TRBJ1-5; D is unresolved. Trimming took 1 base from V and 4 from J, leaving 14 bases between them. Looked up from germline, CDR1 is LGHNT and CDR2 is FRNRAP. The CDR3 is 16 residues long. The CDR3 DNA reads TGTGCTAGTGGTTTGGAAACAGCAGAAGGTAATCAGCCCCAGCATTTT. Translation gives CASGLETAEGNQPQHF. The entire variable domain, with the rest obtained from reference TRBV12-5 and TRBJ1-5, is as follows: DARVTQTPRHKVTEMGQEVTMRCQPILGHNTVFWYRQTMMQGLELLAYFRNRAPLDDSGMPKDRFSAEMPDATLATLKIQPSEPRDSAVYFCASGLETAEGNQPQHFGDGTRLSIL.

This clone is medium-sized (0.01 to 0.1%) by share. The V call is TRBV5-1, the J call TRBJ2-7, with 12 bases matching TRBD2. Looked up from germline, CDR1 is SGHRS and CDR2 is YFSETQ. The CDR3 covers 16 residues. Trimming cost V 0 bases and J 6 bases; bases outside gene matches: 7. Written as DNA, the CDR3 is TGCGCCAGCAGCTTGGGTGGACTAGCGGGACCTGGCGAGCAGTACTTC. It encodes CASSLGGLAGPGEQYF.

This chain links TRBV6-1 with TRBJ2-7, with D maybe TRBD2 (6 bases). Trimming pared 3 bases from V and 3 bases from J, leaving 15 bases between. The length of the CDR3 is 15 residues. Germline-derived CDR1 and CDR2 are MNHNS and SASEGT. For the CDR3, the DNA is TGTGCCAGCAGTGATAGAGGAGGGTATGTCTACGAGCAGTACTTC. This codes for CASSDRGGYVYEQYF.

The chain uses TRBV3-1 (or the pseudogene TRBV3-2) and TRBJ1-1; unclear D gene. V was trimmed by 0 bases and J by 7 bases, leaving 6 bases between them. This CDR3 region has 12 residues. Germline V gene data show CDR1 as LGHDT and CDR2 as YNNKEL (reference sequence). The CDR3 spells CASSQDEGEAFF. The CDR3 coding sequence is TGTGCCAGCAGCCAAGATGAGGGTGAAGCTTTCTTT.

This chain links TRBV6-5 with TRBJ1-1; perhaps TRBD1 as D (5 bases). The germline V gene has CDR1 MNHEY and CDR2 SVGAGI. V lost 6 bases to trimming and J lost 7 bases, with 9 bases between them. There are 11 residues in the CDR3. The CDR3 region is CASSQGGEAFF. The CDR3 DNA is TGTGCCAGCAGCCAGGGCGGTGAAGCTTTCTTT.

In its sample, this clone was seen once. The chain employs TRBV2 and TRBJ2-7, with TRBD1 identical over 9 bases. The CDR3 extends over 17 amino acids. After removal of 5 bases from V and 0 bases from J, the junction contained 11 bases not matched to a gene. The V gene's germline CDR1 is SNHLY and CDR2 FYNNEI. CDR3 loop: CASSRTGTGKSSYEQYF. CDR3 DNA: TGTGCCAGCAGTCGTACCGGGACAGGGAAGAGCTCCTACGAGCAGTACTTC. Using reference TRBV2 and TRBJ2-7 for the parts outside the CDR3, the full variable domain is EPEVTQTPSHQVTQMGQEVILRCVPISNHLYFYWYRQILGQKVEFLVSFYNNEISEKSEIFDDQFSVERPDGSNFTLKIRSTKLEDSAMYFCASSRTGTGKSSYEQYFGPGTRLTVT.